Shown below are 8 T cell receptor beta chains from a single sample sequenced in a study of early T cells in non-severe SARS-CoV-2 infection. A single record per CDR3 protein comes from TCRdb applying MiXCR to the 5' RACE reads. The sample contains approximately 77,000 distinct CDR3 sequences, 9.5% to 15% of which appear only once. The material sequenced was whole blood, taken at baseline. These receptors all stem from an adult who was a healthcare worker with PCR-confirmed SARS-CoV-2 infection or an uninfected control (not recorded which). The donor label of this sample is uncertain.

This CDR3 reads CSARPYRGGQTSTDTQYF. CDR3 DNA sequence: TGCAGTGCTAGACCCTACCGTGGGGGGCAAACTAGCACAGATACGCAGTATTTT. V usage is TRBV20-1 and J usage is TRBJ2-3; D may correspond to TRBD1 or TRBD2 (6 bases each). CDR1 and CDR2 (germline): DFQATT, SNEGSKA (reference sequence). Trimming took 2 bases from V and 0 from J, leaving 21 bases between them. The CDR3 spans 18 residues.

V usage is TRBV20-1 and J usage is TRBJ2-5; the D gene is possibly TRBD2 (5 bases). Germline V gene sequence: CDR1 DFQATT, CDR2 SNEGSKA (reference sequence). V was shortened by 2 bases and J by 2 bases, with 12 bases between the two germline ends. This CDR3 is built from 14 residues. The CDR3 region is CSARPRTEQETQYF. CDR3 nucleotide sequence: TGCAGTGCTAGACCTAGGACTGAGCAAGAGACCCAGTACTTC.

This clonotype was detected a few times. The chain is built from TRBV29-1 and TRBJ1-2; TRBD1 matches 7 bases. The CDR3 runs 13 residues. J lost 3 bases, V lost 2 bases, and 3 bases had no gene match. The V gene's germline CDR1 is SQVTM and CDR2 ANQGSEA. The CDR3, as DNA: TGCAGCGTTGAACTGGGGACAGACTATGGCTACACCTTC. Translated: CSVELGTDYGYTF. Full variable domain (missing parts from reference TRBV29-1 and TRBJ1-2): SAVISQKPSRDICQRGTSLTIQCQVDSQVTMMFWYRQQPGQSLTLIATANQGSEATYESGFVIDKFPISRPNLTFSTLTVSNMSPEDSSIYLCSVELGTDYGYTFGSGTRLTVV.

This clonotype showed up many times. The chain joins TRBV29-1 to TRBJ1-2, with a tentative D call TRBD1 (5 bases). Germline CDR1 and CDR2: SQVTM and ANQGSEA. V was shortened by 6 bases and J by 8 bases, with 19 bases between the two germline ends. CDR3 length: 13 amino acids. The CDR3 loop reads CSVLPGGLGGYTF. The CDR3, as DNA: TGCAGCGTACTCCCCGGGGGATTAGGCGGCTACACCTTC.

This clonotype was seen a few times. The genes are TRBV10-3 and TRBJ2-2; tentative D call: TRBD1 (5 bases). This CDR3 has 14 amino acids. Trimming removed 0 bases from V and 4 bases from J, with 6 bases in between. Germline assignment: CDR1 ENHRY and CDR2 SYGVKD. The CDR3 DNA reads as TGTGCCATCAGTGAGTCCAGGGTCACCGGGGAGCTGTTTTTT. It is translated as CAISESRVTGELFF.

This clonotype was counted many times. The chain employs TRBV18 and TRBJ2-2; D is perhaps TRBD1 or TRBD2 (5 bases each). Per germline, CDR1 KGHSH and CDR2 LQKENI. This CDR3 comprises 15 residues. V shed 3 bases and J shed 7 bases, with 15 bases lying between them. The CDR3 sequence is CASSPQGVKVGELFF. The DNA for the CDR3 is TGTGCCAGCTCACCGCAGGGAGTGAAGGTCGGGGAGCTGTTTTTT.

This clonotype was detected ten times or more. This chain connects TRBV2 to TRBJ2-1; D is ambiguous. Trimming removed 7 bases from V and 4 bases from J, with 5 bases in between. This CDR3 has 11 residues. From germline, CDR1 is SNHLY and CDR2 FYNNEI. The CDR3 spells CASTGYNEQFF. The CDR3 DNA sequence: TGTGCCAGCACAGGATACAATGAGCAGTTCTTC.

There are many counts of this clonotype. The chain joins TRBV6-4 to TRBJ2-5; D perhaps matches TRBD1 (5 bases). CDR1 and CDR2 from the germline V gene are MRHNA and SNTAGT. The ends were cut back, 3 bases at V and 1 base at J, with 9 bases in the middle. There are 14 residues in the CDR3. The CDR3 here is CASSEYQGQETQYF. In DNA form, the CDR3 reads TGTGCCAGCAGTGAGTACCAGGGCCAAGAGACCCAGTACTTC.